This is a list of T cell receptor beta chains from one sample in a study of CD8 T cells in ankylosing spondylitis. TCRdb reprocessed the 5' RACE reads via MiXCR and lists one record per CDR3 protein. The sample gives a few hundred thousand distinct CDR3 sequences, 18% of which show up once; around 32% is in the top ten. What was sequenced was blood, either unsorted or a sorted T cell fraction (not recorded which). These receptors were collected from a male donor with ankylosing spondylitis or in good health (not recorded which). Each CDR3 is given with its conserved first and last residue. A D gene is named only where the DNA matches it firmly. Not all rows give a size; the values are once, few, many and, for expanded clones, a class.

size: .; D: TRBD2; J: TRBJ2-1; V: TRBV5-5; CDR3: CASSLVLAGAREQFF; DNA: TGTGCCAGCAGCTTGGTACTAGCGGGAGCCCGTGAGCAGTTCTTC
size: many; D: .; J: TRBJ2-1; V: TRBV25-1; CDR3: CASTDNGVNEQFF; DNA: TGTGCCAGCACAGATAATGGGGTCAATGAGCAGTTCTTC
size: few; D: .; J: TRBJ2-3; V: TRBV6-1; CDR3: CASRPRDLVRDTQYF; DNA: TGTGCCAGCAGACCCCGGGACCTGGTCAGGGATACGCAGTATTTT
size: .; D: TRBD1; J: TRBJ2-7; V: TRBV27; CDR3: CASSARDRPYEQYF; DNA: TGTGCCAGCAGTGCACGGGACAGACCCTACGAGCAGTACTTC
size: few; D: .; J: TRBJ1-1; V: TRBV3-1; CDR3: CASSQDVGSNTEAFF; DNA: TGTGCCAGCAGCCAAGATGTAGGGAGCAACACTGAAGCTTTCTTT
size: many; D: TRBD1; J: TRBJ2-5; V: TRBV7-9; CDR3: CASRDREETQYF; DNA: TGTGCCAGCAGAGACAGGGAAGAGACCCAGTACTTC
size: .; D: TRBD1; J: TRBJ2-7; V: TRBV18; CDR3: CASSMPYRGTYEQYF; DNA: TGTGCCAGCTCAATGCCCTACAGGGGTACCTACGAGCAGTACTTC
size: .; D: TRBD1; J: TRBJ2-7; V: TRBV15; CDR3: CATSRDPGGQGGYEQYF; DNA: TGTGCCACCAGCAGAGATCCCGGGGGACAGGGTGGATACGAGCAGTACTTC
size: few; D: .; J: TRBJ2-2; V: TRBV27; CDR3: CASTLGRDNTGELFF; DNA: TGTGCCAGCACCTTAGGCAGGGATAACACCGGGGAGCTGTTTTTT
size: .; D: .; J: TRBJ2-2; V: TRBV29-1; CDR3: CSARGDTGELFF; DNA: TGCAGCGCCCGGGGCGACACCGGGGAGCTGTTTTTT
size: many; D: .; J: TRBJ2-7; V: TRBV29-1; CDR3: CSVLADSEQYF; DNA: TGCAGCGTCCTGGCCGATTCCGAGCAGTACTTC
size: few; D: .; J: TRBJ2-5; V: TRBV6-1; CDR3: CASVKAGRGETQYF; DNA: TGTGCCAGCGTAAAAGCTGGCAGGGGAGAGACCCAGTACTTC
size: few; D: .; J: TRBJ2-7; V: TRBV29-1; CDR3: CSVNSGDNYEQYF; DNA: TGCAGCGTGAACTCAGGGGACAACTACGAGCAGTACTTC
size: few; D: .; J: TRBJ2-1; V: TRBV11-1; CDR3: CASTPLVRAAGHSLNEQFF; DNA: TGTGCCAGCACCCCCCTGGTCCGGGCGGCGGGACACAGTTTGAATGAGCAGTTCTTC
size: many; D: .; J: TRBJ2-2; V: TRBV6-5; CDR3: CASSYSQRGTGELFF; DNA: TGTGCCAGCAGTTATTCCCAGCGCGGCACCGGGGAGCTGTTTTTT
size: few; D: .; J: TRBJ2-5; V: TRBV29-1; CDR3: CSVEWPLGTQYF; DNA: TGCAGCGTTGAATGGCCCCTTGGGACCCAGTACTTC
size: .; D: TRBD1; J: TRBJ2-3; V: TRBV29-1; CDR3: CSVEDPDGQGPSDTQYF; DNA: TGCAGCGTTGAAGATCCCGACGGACAGGGTCCCTCAGATACGCAGTATTTT
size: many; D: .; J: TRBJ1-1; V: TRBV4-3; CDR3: CASSQDDLEDTEAFF; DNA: TGCGCCAGCAGCCAAGATGACCTTGAGGACACTGAAGCTTTCTTT
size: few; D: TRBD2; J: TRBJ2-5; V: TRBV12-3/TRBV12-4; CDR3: CASSPPMGLAEETQYF; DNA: TGTGCCAGCAGTCCACCCATGGGACTAGCGGAAGAGACCCAGTACTTC
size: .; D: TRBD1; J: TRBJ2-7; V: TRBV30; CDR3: CAWSFPPEYRDRDYEQYF; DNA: TGTGCCTGGAGTTTTCCCCCCGAATACCGGGACAGGGACTACGAGCAGTACTTC
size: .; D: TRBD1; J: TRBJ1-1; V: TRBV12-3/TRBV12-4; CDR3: CASSPSGQGGTEAFF; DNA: TGTGCCAGCAGTCCGTCGGGACAGGGAGGCACTGAAGCTTTCTTT
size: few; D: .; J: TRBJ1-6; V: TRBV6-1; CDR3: CASSAGSSFTSPLHF; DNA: TGTGCCAGCAGTGCCGGGTCCTCTTTCACTTCACCCCTCCACTTT
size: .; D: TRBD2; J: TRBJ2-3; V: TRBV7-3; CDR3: CASSLQSYGLAGVSQYF; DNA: TGTGCCAGCAGCTTACAGTCCTACGGACTAGCGGGAGTGTCGCAGTATTTT
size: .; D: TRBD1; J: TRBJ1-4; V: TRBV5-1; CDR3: CASSLAGQGEKLFF; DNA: TGCGCCAGCAGCTTGGCCGGACAGGGGGAAAAACTGTTTTTT
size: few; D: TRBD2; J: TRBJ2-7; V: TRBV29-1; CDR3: CSVGLADHSYEQYF; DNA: TGCAGCGTAGGACTAGCGGATCACTCCTACGAGCAGTACTTC
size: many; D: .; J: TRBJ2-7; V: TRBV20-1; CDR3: CSAREMGTNEQYF; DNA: TGCAGTGCAAGGGAGATGGGAACCAACGAGCAGTACTTC
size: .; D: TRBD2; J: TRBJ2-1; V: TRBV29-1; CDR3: CSVESAGGLAGGYNEQFF; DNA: TGCAGCGTTGAAAGTGCGGGTGGGCTAGCGGGGGGCTACAATGAGCAGTTCTTC
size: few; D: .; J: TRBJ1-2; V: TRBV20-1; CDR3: CSKDHYGYTF; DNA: TGCAGTAAGGACCACTATGGCTACACCTTC
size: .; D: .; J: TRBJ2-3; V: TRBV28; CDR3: CASHAVGRDGSTDTQYF; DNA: TGTGCCAGCCATGCGGTGGGTCGTGACGGGAGTACAGATACGCAGTATTTT
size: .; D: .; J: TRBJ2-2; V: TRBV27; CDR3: CASSLMGFGELFF; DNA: TGTGCCAGCAGTTTGATGGGTTTCGGGGAGCTGTTTTTT
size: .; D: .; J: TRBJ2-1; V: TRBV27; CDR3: CASSFSPTHLGGQFF; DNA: TGTGCCAGCAGTTTTAGCCCTACACACTTAGGGGGGCAGTTCTTC
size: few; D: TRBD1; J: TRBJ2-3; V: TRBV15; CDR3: CATSIFGPGTGTDTQYF; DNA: TGTGCCACCAGCATTTTTGGCCCTGGGACAGGCACAGATACGCAGTATTTT
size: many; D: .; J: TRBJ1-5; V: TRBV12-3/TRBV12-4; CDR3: CASSLDPEGVGQPQHF; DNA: TGTGCCAGCAGTTTAGATCCAGAGGGAGTGGGTCAGCCCCAGCATTTT
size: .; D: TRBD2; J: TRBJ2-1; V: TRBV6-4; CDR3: CASSEGSGGLGEQFF; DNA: TGTGCCAGCAGTGAGGGAAGCGGGGGCCTGGGTGAGCAGTTCTTC
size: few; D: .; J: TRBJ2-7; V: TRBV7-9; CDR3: CASSPPTSPEQYF; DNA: TGTGCCAGCAGTCCACCGACTAGTCCCGAGCAGTACTTC
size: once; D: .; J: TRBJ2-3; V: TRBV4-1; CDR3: CASSQVNGKSVGPFTDTQYF; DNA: TGCGCCAGCAGCCAAGTTAACGGGAAATCGGTCGGCCCGTTCACAGATACGCAGTATTTT
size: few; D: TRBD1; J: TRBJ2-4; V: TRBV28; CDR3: CASSFSDRGTKNIQYF; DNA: TGTGCCAGCAGTTTCTCGGACAGGGGGACCAAAAACATTCAGTACTTC
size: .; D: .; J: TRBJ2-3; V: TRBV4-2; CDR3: CASSPPFMGEVDTQYF; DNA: TGTGCCAGCAGCCCTCCCTTTATGGGAGAGGTAGATACGCAGTATTTT
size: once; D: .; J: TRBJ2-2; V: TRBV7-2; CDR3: CASSLPGSKSNTGELFF; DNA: TGTGCCAGCAGCTTACCGGGCTCTAAGTCCAACACCGGGGAGCTGTTTTTT
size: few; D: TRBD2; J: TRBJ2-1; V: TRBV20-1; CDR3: CSARGMETSGRGEQFF; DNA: TGCAGTGCTAGAGGAATGGAGACTAGCGGGAGGGGTGAGCAGTTCTTC
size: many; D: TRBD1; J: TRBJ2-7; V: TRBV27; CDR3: CASSLSTGLEQYF; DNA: TGTGCCAGCAGTTTATCGACAGGGCTCGAGCAGTACTTC
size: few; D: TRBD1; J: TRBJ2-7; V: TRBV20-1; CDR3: CSAPHRQGRNYEQYF; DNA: TGCAGTGCCCCCCATAGACAGGGTAGGAACTACGAGCAGTACTTC
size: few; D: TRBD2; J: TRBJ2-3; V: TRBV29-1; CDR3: CSARTSGITDTQYF; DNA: TGCAGCGCCAGGACTAGCGGTATCACAGATACGCAGTATTTT
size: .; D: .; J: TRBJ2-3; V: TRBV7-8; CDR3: CASSLKLRDDMETDTQYF; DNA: TGTGCCAGCAGCTTAAAGCTGCGGGATGATATGGAAACAGATACGCAGTATTTT
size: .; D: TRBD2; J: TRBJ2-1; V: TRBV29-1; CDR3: CSVELADYNEQFF; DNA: TGCAGCGTTGAACTAGCGGATTACAATGAGCAGTTCTTC
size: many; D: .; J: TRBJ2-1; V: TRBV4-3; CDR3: CASSQSTVLADEQFF; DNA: TGCGCCAGCAGCCAATCGACAGTCCTCGCGGATGAGCAGTTCTTC